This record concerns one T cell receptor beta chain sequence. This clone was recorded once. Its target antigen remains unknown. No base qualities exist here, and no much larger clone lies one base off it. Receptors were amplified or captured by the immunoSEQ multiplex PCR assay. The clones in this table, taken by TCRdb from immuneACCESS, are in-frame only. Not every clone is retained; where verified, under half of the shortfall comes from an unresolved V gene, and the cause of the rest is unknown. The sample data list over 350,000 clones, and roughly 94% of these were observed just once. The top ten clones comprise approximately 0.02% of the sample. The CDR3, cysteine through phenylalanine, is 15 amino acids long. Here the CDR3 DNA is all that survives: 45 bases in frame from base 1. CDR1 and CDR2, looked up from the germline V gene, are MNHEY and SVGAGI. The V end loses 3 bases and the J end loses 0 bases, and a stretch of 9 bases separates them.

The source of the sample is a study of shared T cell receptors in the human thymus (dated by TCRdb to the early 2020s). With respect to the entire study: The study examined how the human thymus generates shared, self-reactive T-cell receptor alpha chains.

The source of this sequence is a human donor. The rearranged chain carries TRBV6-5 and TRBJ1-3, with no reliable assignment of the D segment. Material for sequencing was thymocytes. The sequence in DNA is TGTGCCAGCAGTTATTACCCAGGCTCTGGAAACACCATATATTTT. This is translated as CASSYYPGSGNTIYF.